Reported below is one T cell receptor beta chain. This sample was included in a study of blood T cell repertoires in COVID-19. Study-level background: The samples span acute and convalescent COVID-19 from the United States, Italy and Spain. From T cells, B-cell-depleted T cells, or PBMCs came the material, which was cDNA or gDNA.

The CDR3 spans 15 residues. V lost 3 bases and J lost 6; bases outside the gene matches: 5. Per germline, CDR1 MDHEN and CDR2 SYDVKM. Sequencing used immunoSEQ multiplex PCR; TCRdb keeps in-frame clones, though not all of them. The table shows over 70,000 clones, with more than 75% occurring only once. The origin of this receptor is a man aged 65 to 85 with acute or convalescent COVID-19. Sequencing used peripheral blood. V usage is TRBV28 and J usage is TRBJ2-2, with 9 bases identical to TRBD2. The DNA of the CDR3 is TGTGCCAGCAGTTTCGGCGGGGGGGCCTCCGGGGAGCTGTTTTTT. Encoded protein: CASSFGGGASGELFF.